The next 8 T cell receptor beta chains were all read from a single sample in a study of CD8+CD57+ T cells in acquired aplastic anemia. TCR beta VDJ and CDR3 profiling used genomic DNA as template. TCRdb reprocessed the reads with MiXCR, giving one entry per CDR3 protein. Of about 190,000 distinct CDR3 sequences detected, roughly 64% appear once; the ten largest clones hold 35% to 55%. The sequencing input was sorted CD4+, CD8+, or CD8+CD57+ T cells (not recorded which) from PBMCs. These TCRs come from a human donor with severe aplastic anemia or a healthy control (not recorded which).

This CDR3 reads CASSGTRSSNEQFF. The CDR3, as DNA: TGTGCCAGCAGTGGGACTAGGTCGTCCAATGAGCAGTTCTTC. V is TRBV2 and J is TRBJ2-1, with 7 bases lining up with TRBD2. With V trimmed by 4 bases and J by 6 bases, 6 bases remained unmatched. Germline values: CDR1 SNHLY, CDR2 FYNNEI. This CDR3 contains 14 residues. Full variable domain (rest looked up from reference TRBV2 and TRBJ2-1): EPEVTQTPSHQVTQMGQEVILRCVPISNHLYFYWYRQILGQKVEFLVSFYNNEISEKSEIFDDQFSVERPDGSNFTLKIRSTKLEDSAMYFCASSGTRSSNEQFFGPGTRLTVL.

V is TRBV7-9 and J is TRBJ2-7; 7 bases line up with TRBD2. The CDR3 covers 14 residues. J lost 4 bases, V lost 5 bases, and 8 bases had no gene match. The V gene's germline CDR1 is SEHNR and CDR2 FQNEAQ (reference sequence). CDR3 residues: CASSETSGKYEQYF. The CDR3 DNA reads TGTGCCAGCAGCGAGACCAGCGGGAAATACGAGCAGTACTTC.

The CDR3 coding sequence is TGTGCCAGCAGCGCGGACCCGCTAGCGGGGGGACAAGAGACCCAGTACTTC. Encoded protein: CASSADPLAGGQETQYF. The J gene is TRBJ2-5, the V gene TRBV9; 11 nucleotides match TRBD2. Germline loops: CDR1 SGDLS, CDR2 YYNGEE. The CDR3 is 17 residues long. Germline trimming cut 3 bases from V and 2 bases from J; bases unmatched to any gene: 9.

This clonotype has a handful of counts. J is TRBJ1-2 and V is TRBV20-1; maybe TRBD1 (5 bases). The CDR3 runs 15 residues. V dropped 1 base and J dropped 4 bases, with 16 bases sitting between them. Per the germline V gene, CDR1 is DFQATT and CDR2 is SNEGSKA (reference sequence). The CDR3 sequence is CSARVRGTGGYGYTF. In DNA form, the CDR3 reads TGCAGTGCTAGAGTACGGGGGACGGGGGGCTATGGCTACACCTTC.

This clonotype was found many times. The chain combines TRBV6-1 with TRBJ2-7; 7 bases are shared with TRBD1. The CDR3 has 14 amino acids. Germline V gene sequence: CDR1 MNHNS, CDR2 SASEGT. J gave up 3 bases and V 5 bases, and 7 bases lay outside the gene matches. CDR3 DNA: TGTGCCAGCAGTTACATCCAGGGGGACTACGAGCAGTACTTC. It encodes CASSYIQGDYEQYF.

At least ten counts were recorded for this clonotype. J is TRBJ1-2 and V is TRBV29-1; maybe TRBD1 (6 bases). Germline V CDR1 and CDR2: SQVTM, ANQGSEA. V was trimmed by 4 bases and J by 6 bases, leaving 9 bases between them. The CDR3 extends over 11 amino acids. The CDR3 DNA sequence: TGCAGCGTTGGGGGGCGCGATGGCTACACCTTC. Protein: CSVGGRDGYTF.

The table lists this clonotype with many counts. The CDR3 reads CSARVAGDYSYEQYF. The CDR3 DNA reads as TGCAGTGCTAGAGTAGCGGGGGACTACTCCTACGAGCAGTACTTC. The chain links TRBV20-1 to TRBJ2-7; TRBD2 matches at 9 bases. From germline, CDR1 is DFQATT and CDR2 SNEGSKA (reference sequence). V shed 1 base, J shed 0 bases, and the junction held 4 bases outside the gene matches. The CDR3 sequence is 15 residues long.

This clonotype has only one observation. The chain employs TRBV13 and TRBJ2-5, with a tentative D call TRBD2 (6 bases). Germline V gives CDR1 PRHDT, CDR2 FYEKMQ (reference sequence). The V gene lost 4 bases and the J gene lost 5 bases, with 8 bases spanning the gap. The CDR3 consists of 12 residues. The CDR3 DNA reads TGTGCCAGCAGCTCGGGACTTGAGACCCAGTACTTC. This codes for CASSSGLETQYF.